The 22 T cell receptor beta chains below all came from one sample that was sequenced in a study of shared clonotypes between healthy human individuals. TCRdb keeps only in-frame clones here, not all; method: immunoSEQ multiplex PCR. The table includes under 650,000 clones, 90% to 97% detected once. The sequenced sample was naive CD4+ T cells sorted from blood. Subset noted: CD45RA+ positively selected. Receptors were obtained from a woman aged 25 to 45 in good health.

The J gene is TRBJ1-2, the V gene TRBV20-1; D uncertain. The germline V gene encodes CDR1 DFQATT and CDR2 SNEGSKA (reference sequence). The V end was cut by 2 bases, the J end by 6 bases, with 7 bases between. This CDR3 has 11 amino acids. The CDR3 DNA is TGCAGTGCTAGATATGGGGATGGCTACACCTTC. Its protein is CSARYGDGYTF.

This chain uses TRBV4-2 with TRBJ2-3; D remains unclear. In germline, CDR1 is LGHNA, CDR2 YNFKEQ. The CDR3 spans 16 residues. V gave up 0 bases and J gave up 6 bases, with 16 bases separating them. Here the CDR3 reads CASSQEGSEGRDTQYF. CDR3 in DNA: TGTGCCAGCAGCCAAGAGGGAAGTGAAGGAAGGGATACGCAGTATTTT.

V usage is TRBV11-2 and J usage is TRBJ2-2; 11 bases are a match to TRBD2. Trimming cost V 5 bases and J 6 bases; bases outside gene matches: 5. Germline V gene lookup returns CDR1 SGHAT and CDR2 FQNNGV. The CDR3 has 15 residues. Here the CDR3 DNA reads TGTGCCAGCAGCGCAACTAGCGGGAGTGCCGGGGAGCTGTTTTTT. Translating gives CASSATSGSAGELFF.

The chain carries TRBV28 and TRBJ2-4; 10 bases fit TRBD1. The V and J ends lost 6 bases and 2 bases, in that order; junction bases with no gene match: 7. The CDR3 runs 16 residues. Germline CDR1 reads MDHEN; CDR2 reads SYDVKM. This CDR3 is CASRKTGGASKNIQYF. The CDR3 DNA sequence: TGTGCCAGCAGGAAGACAGGGGGCGCGTCCAAAAACATTCAGTACTTC.

J is TRBJ1-3 and V is TRBV2; D call uncertain. In germline, CDR1 is SNHLY, CDR2 FYNNEI. This CDR3 has 14 amino acids. Trimming took off 4 bases at V and 2 bases at J, with 9 bases between the two ends. The CDR3 DNA sequence: TGTGCCAGCAGTGCGGAGCAGGCTGGAAACACCATATATTTT. Its translation: CASSAEQAGNTIYF.

This clone was counted between two and nine times. Different DNA sequences within this sample yield the same CDR3. V usage is TRBV5-1 and J usage is TRBJ1-1; TRBD1 is a possible D gene (6 bases). The germline V and J ends were trimmed by 0 bases and 4 bases, with 7 bases remaining between them. The V gene's germline CDR1 is SGHRS and CDR2 YFSETQ. CDR3 length: 13 residues. The CDR3 bases are TGCGCCAGCAGCTTGGAGGGGGGCACTGAAGCTTTCTTT. Translating gives CASSLEGGTEAFF.

As to this clone: Other DNA sequences within the sample encode an identical CDR3. This chain links TRBV5-5 with TRBJ1-1, with D hard to call. V lost 0 bases to trimming and J lost 0 bases, with 3 bases between them. This CDR3 region has 13 residues. Germline loops: CDR1 SGHKS, CDR2 YYEKEE (reference sequence). This CDR3 is CASSLAVNTEAFF. DNA for the CDR3: TGTGCCAGCAGCTTGGCGGTGAACACTGAAGCTTTCTTT.

The chain couples TRBV28 to TRBJ2-3; weak D call: TRBD2 (6 bases). CDR1 and CDR2 from the germline V gene are MDHEN and SYDVKM. Trimming took 3 bases from V and 4 from J, leaving 11 bases between them. The CDR3 length is 14 residues. The CDR3 reads CASSFGGNPDTQYF. DNA of the CDR3: TGTGCCAGCAGTTTTGGGGGGAACCCAGATACGCAGTATTTT.

The rearrangement joins TRBV4-2 to TRBJ2-3; D not certain. Germline loops: CDR1 LGHNA, CDR2 YNFKEQ. The CDR3 is made up of 15 amino acids. The germline V and J ends were trimmed by 0 bases and 3 bases, with 10 bases remaining between them. CDR3 residues: CASSQDYLGTDTQYF. CDR3 DNA: TGTGCCAGCAGCCAAGACTACCTAGGAACAGATACGCAGTATTTT.

This clone has a handful of counts. The gene calls are TRBV28 and TRBJ1-4; D is undetermined. V lost 2 bases and J 6 bases, leaving 10 bases between the germline ends. The CDR3 is 14 residues long. Germline loops: CDR1 MDHEN, CDR2 SYDVKM. The CDR3 nucleotides are TGTGCCAGCAGTTTACACACCACTCATGAAAAACTGTTTTTT. Its protein is CASSLHTTHEKLFF.

The chain is built from TRBV11-3 and TRBJ2-1, with D possibly being TRBD1 (6 bases). This CDR3 is 14 amino acids long. The V gene's germline CDR1 is SGHNT and CDR2 YENEEA. V lost 0 bases and J 7 bases, leaving 10 bases between the germline ends. DNA of the CDR3: TGTGCCAGCAGCTTAGAGGGCAGGGGTAATGAGCAGTTCTTC. It encodes CASSLEGRGNEQFF. The complete variable domain, with remaining parts taken from reference TRBV11-3 and TRBJ2-1, reads EAGVVQSPRYKIIEKKQPVAFWCNPISGHNTLYWYLQNLGQGPELLIRYENEEAVDDSQLPKDRFSAERLKGVDSTLKIQPAELGDSAVYLCASSLEGRGNEQFFGPGTRLTVL.

The V call is TRBV7-7, the J call TRBJ2-1; 8 bases fit TRBD2. V lost 1 base and J lost 7; bases outside the gene matches: 6. From germline, CDR1 is SSHAT and CDR2 FNYEAQ (reference sequence). The CDR3 contains 15 residues. The CDR3 nucleotides are TGTGCCAGCAGCTTAGATTCGGGAGGGGGGAATGAGCAGTTCTTC. It encodes CASSLDSGGGNEQFF. The full variable domain, its missing parts supplied by reference TRBV7-7 and TRBJ2-1, is GAGVSQSPRYKVTKRGQDVTLRCDPISSHATLYWYQQALGQGPEFLTYFNYEAQPDKSGLPSDRFSAERPEGSISTLTIQRTEQRDSAMYRCASSLDSGGGNEQFFGPGTRLTVL.

This clone has just one count. V usage is TRBV28 and J usage is TRBJ2-5; TRBD2 aligns across 7 bases. There are 16 residues in the CDR3. Germline V gene lookup returns CDR1 MDHEN and CDR2 SYDVKM. J lost 2 bases, V lost 4 bases, and 10 bases had no gene match. As DNA, the CDR3 is TGTGCCAGCAGTTCACTCTGGCGGGAGAGTCAAGAGACCCAGTACTTC. Translating it yields CASSSLWRESQETQYF.

This clone was seen a single time. V and J are TRBV18 and TRBJ2-7; TRBD2 matches at 11 bases. This CDR3 has 17 amino acids. V shed 8 bases, J shed 5 bases, and the junction held 17 bases outside the gene matches. The V gene's germline CDR1 is KGHSH and CDR2 LQKENI. For the CDR3, the DNA is TGTGCCAGCGCGGGACAGTCGACTAGCGGGATAGGCCACGAGCAGTACTTC. It translates to CASAGQSTSGIGHEQYF. The full variable domain, in which reference TRBV18 and TRBJ2-7 provide the parts outside the CDR3, is NAGVMQNPRHLVRRRGQEARLRCSPMKGHSHVYWYRQLPEEGLKFMVYLQKENIIDESGMPKERFSAEFPKEGPSILRIQQVVRGDSAAYFCASAGQSTSGIGHEQYFGPGTRLTVT.

The rearrangement links TRBV23-1 to TRBJ2-7; D possibly corresponds to TRBD1 (7 bases). TRBV23-1 is sorted into the ORF group, with uncertain function. The CDR3 extends over 15 amino acids. V was cut by 3 bases and J by 2 bases, with 14 bases left in between. CDR3 amino acids: CASSQEGQNTYEQYF. The CDR3 region has the DNA TGCGCCAGCAGTCAGGAGGGACAGAACACCTACGAGCAGTACTTC.

The V call is TRBV19, the J call TRBJ1-1; possible D gene TRBD1, 5 bases. CDR3 size: 15 residues. Germline V gene sequence: CDR1 LNHDA, CDR2 SQIVND (reference sequence). V lost 5 bases, J lost 5 bases, and 18 bases lay in between. This CDR3 reads CASSVWGVSLTEAFF. As DNA, the CDR3 is TGTGCCAGTAGTGTTTGGGGCGTCTCTTTGACTGAAGCTTTCTTT.

About this clone: This CDR3 is also generated by other DNA sequences in the sample. The gene calls are TRBV28 and TRBJ2-7, with 7 bases aligning to TRBD1. Unmatched junction bases numbered 5, after V lost 2 bases and J lost 4 bases. The CDR3 sequence is 14 residues long. In germline, CDR1 is MDHEN, CDR2 SYDVKM. CDR3 amino acids: CASSLTGVVYEQYF. The DNA of the CDR3 is TGTGCCAGCAGTTTAACAGGGGTGGTTTACGAGCAGTACTTC.

The CDR3 loop is CASDDRLNYGYTF. The CDR3 DNA reads as TGTGCCAGTGATGACAGACTAAACTATGGCTACACCTTC. The genes are TRBV19 and TRBJ1-2, with D possibly TRBD1 on 5 matching bases. The CDR3 covers 13 residues. CDR1 is LNHDA, CDR2 SQIVND, per germline (reference sequence). Trimming stripped 8 bases from V and 2 bases from J, with 12 bases between.

This clone was counted a few times. The chain has TRBV28 and TRBJ1-2; D not certain. V was clipped by 5 bases and J by 4 bases, with 5 bases between them. Germline CDR1 is MDHEN and CDR2 is SYDVKM. The CDR3 spans 11 residues. CDR3 amino acids: CASSTSYGYTF. The CDR3 bases are TGTGCCAGCAGTACCTCCTATGGCTACACCTTC.

This chain joins TRBV28 and TRBJ1-6, with D possibly matching TRBD1 (6 bases). The V end was cut by 6 bases, the J end by 8 bases, with 23 bases between. The CDR3 extends over 17 amino acids. Germline CDR1 is MDHEN and CDR2 is SYDVKM. The CDR3 sequence: CASRGQKSTRFDSPLHF. CDR3 bases: TGTGCCAGCAGGGGACAAAAATCGACACGCTTCGATTCACCCCTCCACTTT.

The chain links TRBV19 to TRBJ2-5; TRBD2 aligns across 7 bases. Germline lookup yields CDR1 LNHDA and CDR2 SQIVND (reference sequence). This CDR3 has 17 amino acids. Trimming removed 2 bases from V and 5 bases from J; junction bases left unmatched: 14. The CDR3 nucleotides are TGTGCCAGTAGTATACTAGCGGATGGAGCCGTAGGGGAGACCCAGTACTTC. Translation: CASSILADGAVGETQYF.

The chain uses TRBV30 and TRBJ1-2; 9 bases are a match to TRBD1. Per the germline V gene, CDR1 is GTSNPN and CDR2 is SVGIG (reference sequence). V shed 4 bases, J shed 8 bases, and the junction held 8 bases outside the gene matches. This CDR3 has 13 residues. DNA of the CDR3: TGTGCCTGGACCCCCGACAGGGGGATCGGCTACACCTTC. Amino acid sequence: CAWTPDRGIGYTF.